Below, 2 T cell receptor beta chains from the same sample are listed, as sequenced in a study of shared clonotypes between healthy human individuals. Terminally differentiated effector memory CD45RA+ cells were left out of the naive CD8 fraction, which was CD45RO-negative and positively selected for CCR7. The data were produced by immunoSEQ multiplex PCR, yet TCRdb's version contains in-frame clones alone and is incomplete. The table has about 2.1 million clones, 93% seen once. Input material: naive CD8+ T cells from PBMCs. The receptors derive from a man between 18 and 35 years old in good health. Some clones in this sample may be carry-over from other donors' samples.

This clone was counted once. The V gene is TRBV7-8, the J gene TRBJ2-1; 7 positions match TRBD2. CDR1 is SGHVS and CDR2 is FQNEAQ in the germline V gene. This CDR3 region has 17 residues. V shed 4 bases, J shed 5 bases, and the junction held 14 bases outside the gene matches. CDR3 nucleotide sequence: TGTGCCAGCAGCTGGATTAGGGGTGAGCGGGGCGACAATGAGCAGTTCTTC. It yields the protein CASSWIRGERGDNEQFF.

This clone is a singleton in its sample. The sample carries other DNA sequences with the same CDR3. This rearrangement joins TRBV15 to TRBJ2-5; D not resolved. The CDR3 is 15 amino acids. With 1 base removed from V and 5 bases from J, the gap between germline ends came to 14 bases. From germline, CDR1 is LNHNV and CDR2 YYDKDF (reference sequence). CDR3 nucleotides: TGTGCCACCAGCAGAGTCGGCGGCAGGCAGGAGACCCAGTACTTC. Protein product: CATSRVGGRQETQYF.